The present entry profiles one T cell receptor beta chain with its context. Distinct nucleotide sequences in the sample also encode this CDR3. These data originate in a study of shared clonotypes between healthy human individuals. Every donor, a Caucasian adult, lived in Nashville, Tennessee. Replicate PCRs from sorted subsets contained approximately 220 ng DNA, which is some 29,000 T cell genomes. The table came from immunoSEQ multiplex PCR; TCRdb's copy has only in-frame clones and leaves some out. The table includes 2 million to 2.5 million clones, more than 90% detected once. The CDR3 extends over 13 amino acids. With 4 bases clipped from V and 5 bases from J, the junction kept 4 bases outside the gene matches. Germline V gene sequence: CDR1 MDHEN, CDR2 SYDVKM.

The sample consisted of naive CD4+ T cells sorted from blood. Specified subset: CD45RA+ positively selected. The clonotype originates from a man younger than 35 in good health. The chain recombines TRBV28 with TRBJ1-1, with 7 nucleotides matching TRBD1. CDR3 region: CASSSGQVTEAFF. CDR3 nucleotide sequence: TGTGCCAGCAGTTCCGGACAGGTGACTGAAGCTTTCTTT.